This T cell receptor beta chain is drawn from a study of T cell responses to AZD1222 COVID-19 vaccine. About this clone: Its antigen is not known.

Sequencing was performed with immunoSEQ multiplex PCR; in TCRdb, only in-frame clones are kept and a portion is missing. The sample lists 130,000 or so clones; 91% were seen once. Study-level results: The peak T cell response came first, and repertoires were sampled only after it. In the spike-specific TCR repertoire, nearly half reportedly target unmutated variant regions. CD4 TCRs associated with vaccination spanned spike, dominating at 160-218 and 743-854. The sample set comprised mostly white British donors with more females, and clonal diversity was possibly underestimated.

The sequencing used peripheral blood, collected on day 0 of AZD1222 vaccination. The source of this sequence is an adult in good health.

CDR3 loop: CASSENRGLSYEQYF. The DNA of the CDR3 is TGTGCCAGCAGTGAAAACAGGGGTCTCTCCTACGAGCAGTACTTC. V is TRBV2 and J is TRBJ2-7, with 7 nucleotides matching TRBD1. The germline V gene encodes CDR1 SNHLY and CDR2 FYNNEI. CDR3 length: 15 amino acids. Trimming took 2 bases from V and 0 from J; bases not matched to a gene: 4.